Listed here is a single T cell receptor beta chain. These data belong to a study of cytomegalovirus exposure and HLA in healthy donors. It was with 60 Vbeta and 13 Jbeta primers that the PCR ran. Sequencing was performed with immunoSEQ multiplex PCR; in TCRdb, only in-frame clones are kept and a portion is missing. Here the sample spans 95,000 to 110,000 clones, 74% being singletons. Per germline, CDR1 SGHAT and CDR2 FQNNGV. The CDR3 runs 15 residues. Input material: PBMCs. The sequence was collected from a woman aged 40-49 years in good health and CMV-seropositive. The chain links TRBV11-2 to TRBJ2-5; TRBD2 matches 12 bases. The J call may be wrong; the DNA end is better matched by TRBJ2-7. The CDR3 nucleotides read TGTGCCAGCAGCTCCACTAGCGGGGGGCTATACGAGCAGTACTTC. Its protein product is CASSSTSGGLYEQYF.